This T cell receptor (beta chain) stems from a study of T cell repertoires in cytomegalovirus infection. On this clonotype itself: Since a much larger clone is just one base distant, this may be a read error.

CDR1 and CDR2 from the germline V gene are ENHRY and SYGVKD. This CDR3 has 14 residues. TCRdb called the reads again in MiXCR, with one record for every CDR3 protein. The sample contains about 600,000 distinct CDR3 sequences, 20% to 25% of which appear only once. The receptor was derived from a human donor in good health (CMV status not recorded). Some clones in this sample may be carry-over from other donors' samples. The J gene is TRBJ1-1, the V gene TRBV10-3; D remains unclear. Sequencing was performed on CD8+ T cells from PBMCs. The CDR3 region is CAISELGYGTVAFF. The DNA of the CDR3 is TGTGCCATCAGTGAGTTAGGGTACGGCACTGTAGCTTTCTTT.